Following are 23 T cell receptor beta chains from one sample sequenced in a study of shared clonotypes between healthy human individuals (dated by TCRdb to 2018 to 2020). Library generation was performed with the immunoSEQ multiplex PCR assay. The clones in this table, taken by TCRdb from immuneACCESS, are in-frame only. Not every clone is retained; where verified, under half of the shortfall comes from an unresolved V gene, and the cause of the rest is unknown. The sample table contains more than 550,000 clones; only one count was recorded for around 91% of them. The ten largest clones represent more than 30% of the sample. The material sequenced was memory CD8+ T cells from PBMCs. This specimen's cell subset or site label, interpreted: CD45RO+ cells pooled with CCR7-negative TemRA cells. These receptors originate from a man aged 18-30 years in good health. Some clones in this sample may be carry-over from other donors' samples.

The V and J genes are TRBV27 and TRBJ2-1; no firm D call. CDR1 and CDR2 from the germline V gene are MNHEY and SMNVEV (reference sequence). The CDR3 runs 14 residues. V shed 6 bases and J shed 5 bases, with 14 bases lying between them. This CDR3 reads CASRKGLEDNEQFF. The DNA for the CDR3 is TGTGCCAGCAGGAAGGGTCTAGAGGACAATGAGCAGTTCTTC.

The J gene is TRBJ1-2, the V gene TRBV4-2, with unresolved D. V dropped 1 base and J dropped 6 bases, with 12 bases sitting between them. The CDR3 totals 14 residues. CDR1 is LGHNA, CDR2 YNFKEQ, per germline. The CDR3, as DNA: TGTGCCAGCAGCCAAGGGACGATCGCGGATGGCTACACCTTC. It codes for CASSQGTIADGYTF.

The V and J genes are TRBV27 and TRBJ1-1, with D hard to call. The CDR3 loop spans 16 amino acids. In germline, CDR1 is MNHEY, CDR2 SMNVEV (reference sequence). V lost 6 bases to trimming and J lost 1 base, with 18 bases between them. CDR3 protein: CASSQPAALGNTEAFF. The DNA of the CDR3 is TGTGCCAGCAGCCAACCCGCGGCCCTGGGGAACACTGAAGCTTTCTTT.

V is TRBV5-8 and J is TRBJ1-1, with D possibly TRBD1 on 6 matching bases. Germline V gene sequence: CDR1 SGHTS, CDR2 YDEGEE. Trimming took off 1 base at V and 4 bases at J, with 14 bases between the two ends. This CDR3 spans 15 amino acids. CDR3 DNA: TGTGCCAGCAGCTTGACCGGGGGGCAGATCACTGAAGCTTTCTTT. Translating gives CASSLTGGQITEAFF.

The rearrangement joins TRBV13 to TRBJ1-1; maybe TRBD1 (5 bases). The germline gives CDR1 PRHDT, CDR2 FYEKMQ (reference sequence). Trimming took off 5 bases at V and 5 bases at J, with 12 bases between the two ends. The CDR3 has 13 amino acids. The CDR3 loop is CASSPPGGTEAFF. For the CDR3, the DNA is TGTGCCAGCAGCCCCCCGGGGGGAACTGAAGCTTTCTTT.

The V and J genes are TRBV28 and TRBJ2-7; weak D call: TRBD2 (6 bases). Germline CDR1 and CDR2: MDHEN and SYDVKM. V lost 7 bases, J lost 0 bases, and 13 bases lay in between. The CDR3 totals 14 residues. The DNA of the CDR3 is TGTGCCAGCACCTTCCGCGGGAACTCCTACGAGCAGTACTTC. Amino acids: CASTFRGNSYEQYF.

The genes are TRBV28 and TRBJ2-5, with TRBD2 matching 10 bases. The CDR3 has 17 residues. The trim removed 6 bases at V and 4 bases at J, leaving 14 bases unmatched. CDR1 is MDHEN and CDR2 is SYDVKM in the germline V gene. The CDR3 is CASSPMGLAYPPETQYF. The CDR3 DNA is TGTGCCAGCAGCCCGATGGGACTAGCGTATCCCCCAGAGACCCAGTACTTC.

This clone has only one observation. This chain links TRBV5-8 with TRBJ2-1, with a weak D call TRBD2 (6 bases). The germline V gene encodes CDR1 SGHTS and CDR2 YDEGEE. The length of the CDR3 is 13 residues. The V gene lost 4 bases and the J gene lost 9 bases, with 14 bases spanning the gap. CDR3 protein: CASSPGGAGEQFF. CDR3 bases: TGTGCCAGCAGCCCCGGGGGAGCCGGTGAGCAGTTCTTC.

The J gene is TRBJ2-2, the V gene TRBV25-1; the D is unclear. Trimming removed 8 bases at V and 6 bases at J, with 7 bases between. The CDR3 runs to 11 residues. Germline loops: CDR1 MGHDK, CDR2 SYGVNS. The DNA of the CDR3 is TGTGCCAGCCAAGAGGCCGGGGAGCTGTTTTTT. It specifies CASQEAGELFF.

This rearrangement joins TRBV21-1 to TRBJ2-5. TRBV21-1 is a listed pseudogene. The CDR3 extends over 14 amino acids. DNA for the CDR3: TGTGCCAGCAGCAAAGCCGGGGCGGCAGAGACCCAGTACTTC. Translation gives CASSKAGAAETQYF.

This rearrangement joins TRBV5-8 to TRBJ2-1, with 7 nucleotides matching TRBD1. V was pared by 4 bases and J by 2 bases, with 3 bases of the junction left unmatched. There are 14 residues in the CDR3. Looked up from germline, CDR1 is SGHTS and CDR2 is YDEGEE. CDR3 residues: CASSIDRAYNEQFF. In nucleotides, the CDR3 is TGTGCCAGCAGCATAGACAGGGCCTACAATGAGCAGTTCTTC.

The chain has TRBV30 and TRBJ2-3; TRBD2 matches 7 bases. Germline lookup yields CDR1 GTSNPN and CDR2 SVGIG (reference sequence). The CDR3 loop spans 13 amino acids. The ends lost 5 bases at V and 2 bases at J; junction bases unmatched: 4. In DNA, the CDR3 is TGTGCCTGGGGGACTACGAACACAGATACGCAGTATTTT. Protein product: CAWGTTNTDTQYF.

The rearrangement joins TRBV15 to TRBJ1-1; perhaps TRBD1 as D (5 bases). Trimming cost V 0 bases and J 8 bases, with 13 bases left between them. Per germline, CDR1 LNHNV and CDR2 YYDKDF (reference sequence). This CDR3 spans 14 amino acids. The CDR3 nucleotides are TGTGCCACCAGCAGAGATCGGGGGAGAGAGGAAGCTTTCTTT. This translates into CATSRDRGREEAFF.

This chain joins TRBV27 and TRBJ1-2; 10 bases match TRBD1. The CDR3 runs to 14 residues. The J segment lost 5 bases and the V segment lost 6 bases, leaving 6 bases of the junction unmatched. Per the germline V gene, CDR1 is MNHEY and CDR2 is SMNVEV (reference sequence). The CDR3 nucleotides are TGTGCCAGCAGGACAGGGGGCGCCCCTTATGGCTACACCTTC. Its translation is CASRTGGAPYGYTF.

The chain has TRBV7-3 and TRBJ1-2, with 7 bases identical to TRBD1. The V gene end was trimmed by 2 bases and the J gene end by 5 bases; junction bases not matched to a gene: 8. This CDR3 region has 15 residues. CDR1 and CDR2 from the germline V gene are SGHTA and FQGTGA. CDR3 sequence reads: CASSLSPGQQYGYTF. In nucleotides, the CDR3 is TGTGCCAGCAGCTTATCCCCGGGACAGCAATATGGCTACACCTTC.

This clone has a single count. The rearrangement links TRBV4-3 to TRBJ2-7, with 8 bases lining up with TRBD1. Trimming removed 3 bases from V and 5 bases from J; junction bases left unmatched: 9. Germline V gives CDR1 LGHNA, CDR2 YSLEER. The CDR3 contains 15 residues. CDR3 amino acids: CASSQLETGANEQYF. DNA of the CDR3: TGCGCCAGCAGCCAGCTGGAGACAGGGGCCAACGAGCAGTACTTC.

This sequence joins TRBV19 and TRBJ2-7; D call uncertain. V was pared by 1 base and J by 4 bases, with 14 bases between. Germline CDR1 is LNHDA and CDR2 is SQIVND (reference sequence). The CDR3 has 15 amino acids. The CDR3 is CASSIGTGFWYEQYF. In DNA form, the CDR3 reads TGTGCCAGTAGTATAGGGACGGGTTTTTGGTACGAGCAGTACTTC.

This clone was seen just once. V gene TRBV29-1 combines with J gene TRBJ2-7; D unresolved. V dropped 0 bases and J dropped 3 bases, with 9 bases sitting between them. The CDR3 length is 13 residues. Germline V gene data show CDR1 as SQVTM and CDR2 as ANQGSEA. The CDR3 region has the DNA TGCAGCGTTGAAGATACGCGGTTCTACGAGCAGTACTTC. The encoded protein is CSVEDTRFYEQYF.

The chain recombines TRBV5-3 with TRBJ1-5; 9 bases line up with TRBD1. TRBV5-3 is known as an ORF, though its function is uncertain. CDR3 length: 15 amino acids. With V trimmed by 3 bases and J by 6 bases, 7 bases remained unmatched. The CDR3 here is CARSSADRGSQPQHF. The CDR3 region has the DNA TGTGCCAGAAGCTCTGCGGACAGGGGTTCTCAGCCCCAGCATTTT.

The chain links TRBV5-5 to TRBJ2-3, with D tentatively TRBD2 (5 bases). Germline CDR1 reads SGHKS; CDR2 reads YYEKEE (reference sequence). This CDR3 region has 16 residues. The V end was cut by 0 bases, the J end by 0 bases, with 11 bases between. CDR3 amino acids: CASSLGESDSTDTQYF. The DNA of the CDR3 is TGTGCCAGCAGCTTGGGGGAGTCGGACAGCACAGATACGCAGTATTTT.

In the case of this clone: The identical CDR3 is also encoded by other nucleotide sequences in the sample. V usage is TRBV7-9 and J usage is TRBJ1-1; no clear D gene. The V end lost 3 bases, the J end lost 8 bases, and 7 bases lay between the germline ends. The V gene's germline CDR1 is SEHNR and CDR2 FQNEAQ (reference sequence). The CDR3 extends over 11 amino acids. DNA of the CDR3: TGTGCCAGCAGCTTGGGCGGGGAAGCTTTCTTT. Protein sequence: CASSLGGEAFF.

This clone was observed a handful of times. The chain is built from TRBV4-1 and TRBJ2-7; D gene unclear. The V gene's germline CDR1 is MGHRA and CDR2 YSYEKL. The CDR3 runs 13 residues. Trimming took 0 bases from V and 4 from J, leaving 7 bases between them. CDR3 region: CASSQDLRYEQYF. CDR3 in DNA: TGCGCCAGCAGCCAAGATCTACGGTACGAGCAGTACTTC.

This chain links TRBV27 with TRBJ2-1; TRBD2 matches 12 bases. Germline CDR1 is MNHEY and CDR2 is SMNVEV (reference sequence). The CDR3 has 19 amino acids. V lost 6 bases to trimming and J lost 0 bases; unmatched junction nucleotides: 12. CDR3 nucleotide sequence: TGTGCCAGCAGACCGGGACTAGCGGGCCCCCAGAGCTCCTACAATGAGCAGTTCTTC. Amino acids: CASRPGLAGPQSSYNEQFF.